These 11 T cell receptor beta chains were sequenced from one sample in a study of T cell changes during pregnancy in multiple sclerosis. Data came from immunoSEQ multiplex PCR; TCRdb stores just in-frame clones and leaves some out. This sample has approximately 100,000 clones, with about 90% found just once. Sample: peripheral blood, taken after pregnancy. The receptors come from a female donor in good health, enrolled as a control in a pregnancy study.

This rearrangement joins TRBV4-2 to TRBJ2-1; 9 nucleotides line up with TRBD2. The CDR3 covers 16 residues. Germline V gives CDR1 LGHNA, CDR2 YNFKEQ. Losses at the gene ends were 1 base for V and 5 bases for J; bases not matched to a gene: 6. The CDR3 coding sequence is TGTGCCAGCAGCCAAGTTCTAGCGGGGACTCACAATGAGCAGTTCTTC. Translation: CASSQVLAGTHNEQFF.

CDR3 DNA: TGTGCCAGCAGTTACTCGGGGGGGGCAGTGAACACTGAAGCTTTCTTT. This codes for CASSYSGGAVNTEAFF. The J gene is TRBJ1-1, the V gene TRBV6-5; D is perhaps TRBD1 (6 bases). The CDR3 extends over 16 amino acids. Germline-derived CDR1 and CDR2 are MNHEY and SVGAGI. The ends were cut back, 0 bases at V and 0 bases at J, with 11 bases in the middle.

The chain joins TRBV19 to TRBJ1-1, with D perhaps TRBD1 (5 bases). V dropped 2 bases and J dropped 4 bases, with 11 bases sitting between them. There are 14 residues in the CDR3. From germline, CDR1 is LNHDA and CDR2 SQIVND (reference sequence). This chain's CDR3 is CASSIQGGGTEAFF. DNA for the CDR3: TGTGCCAGTAGTATACAGGGAGGAGGCACTGAAGCTTTCTTT. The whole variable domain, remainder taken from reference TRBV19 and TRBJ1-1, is DGGITQSPKYLFRKEGQNVTLSCEQNLNHDAMYWYRQDPGQGLRLIYYSQIVNDFQKGDIAEGYSVSREKKESFPLTVTSAQKNPTAFYLCASSIQGGGTEAFFGQGTRLTVV.

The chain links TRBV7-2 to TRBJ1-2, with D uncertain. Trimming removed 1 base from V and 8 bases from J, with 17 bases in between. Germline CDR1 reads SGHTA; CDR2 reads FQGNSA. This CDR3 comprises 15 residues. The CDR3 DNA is TGTGCCAGCAGCTTAGTAGAGGTGCAAATAAGAGGCTACACCTTC. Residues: CASSLVEVQIRGYTF.

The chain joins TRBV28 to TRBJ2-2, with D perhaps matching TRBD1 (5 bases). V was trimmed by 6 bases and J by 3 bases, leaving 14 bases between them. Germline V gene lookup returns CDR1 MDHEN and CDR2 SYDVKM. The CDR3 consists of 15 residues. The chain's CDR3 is CASRLGGADTGELFF. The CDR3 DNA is TGTGCCAGCAGGCTGGGTGGGGCCGACACCGGGGAGCTGTTTTTT.

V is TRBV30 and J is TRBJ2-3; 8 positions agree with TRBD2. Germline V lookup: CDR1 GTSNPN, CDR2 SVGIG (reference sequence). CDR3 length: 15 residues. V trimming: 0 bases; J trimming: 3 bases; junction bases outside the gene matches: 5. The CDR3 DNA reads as TGTGCCTGGAGTGTAGGGGCTAGCGGGACAGATACGCAGTATTTT. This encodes CAWSVGASGTDTQYF.

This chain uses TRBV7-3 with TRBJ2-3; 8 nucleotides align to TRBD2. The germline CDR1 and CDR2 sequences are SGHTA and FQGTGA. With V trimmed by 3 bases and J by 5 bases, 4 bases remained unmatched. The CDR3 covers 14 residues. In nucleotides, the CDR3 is TGTGCCAGCAGCTTCGGCGGGGGGAGAGATACGCAGTATTTT. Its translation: CASSFGGGRDTQYF.

CDR3 in amino acids: CASSIVAGGLVFYGYTF. The DNA of the CDR3 is TGTGCCAGTAGTATAGTGGCAGGAGGCCTGGTTTTCTATGGCTACACCTTC. The V gene is TRBV19, the J gene TRBJ1-2; D call uncertain. V lost 1 base to trimming and J lost 4 bases, with 19 bases between them. CDR3 length: 17 amino acids. Germline V lookup: CDR1 LNHDA, CDR2 SQIVND (reference sequence).

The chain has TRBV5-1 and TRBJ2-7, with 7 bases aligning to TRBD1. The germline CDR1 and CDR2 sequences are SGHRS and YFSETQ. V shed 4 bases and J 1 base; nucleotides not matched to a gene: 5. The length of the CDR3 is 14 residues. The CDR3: CASSTGTVSYEQYF. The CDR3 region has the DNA TGCGCCAGCAGCACCGGGACAGTTTCCTACGAGCAGTACTTC.

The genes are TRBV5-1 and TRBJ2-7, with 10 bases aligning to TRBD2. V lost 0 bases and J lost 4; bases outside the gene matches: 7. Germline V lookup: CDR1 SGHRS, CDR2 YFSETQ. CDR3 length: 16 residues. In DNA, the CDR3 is TGCGCCAGCAGCTTGGGAGCGGGGGGGCTGTCGTACGAGCAGTACTTC. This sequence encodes CASSLGAGGLSYEQYF.

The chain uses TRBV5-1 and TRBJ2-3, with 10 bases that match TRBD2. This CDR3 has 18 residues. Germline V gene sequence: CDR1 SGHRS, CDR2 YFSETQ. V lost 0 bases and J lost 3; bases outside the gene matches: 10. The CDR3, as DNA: TGCGCCAGCAGCTTGGCCCCTAGCGGGAGTGGGTTGACAGATACGCAGTATTTT. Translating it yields CASSLAPSGSGLTDTQYF.